This T cell receptor (beta chain) was found in a study of blood T cell repertoires in COVID-19. Study-level background: Acute and convalescent COVID-19 specimens originated in the United States, Italy and Spain. The analysed material was cDNA or gDNA that came from T cells, B-cell-depleted T cells, or PBMCs.

The data were produced by immunoSEQ multiplex PCR, yet TCRdb's version contains in-frame clones alone and is incomplete. This table holds more than 75,000 clones, 70% to 90% found once. CDR1 is SEHNR, CDR2 FQNEAQ, per germline (reference sequence). The V and J ends lost 4 bases and 7 bases, in that order; junction bases with no gene match: 17. This CDR3 has 17 amino acids. This rearrangement joins TRBV7-9 to TRBJ2-5; 8 bases align to TRBD1. This receptor was identified in an elderly woman with active COVID-19. Sample: peripheral blood. The CDR3: CASSSGPGQGERGTQYF. The CDR3 nucleotides are TGTGCCAGCAGCTCCGGACCTGGACAGGGTGAGAGGGGGACCCAGTACTTC.